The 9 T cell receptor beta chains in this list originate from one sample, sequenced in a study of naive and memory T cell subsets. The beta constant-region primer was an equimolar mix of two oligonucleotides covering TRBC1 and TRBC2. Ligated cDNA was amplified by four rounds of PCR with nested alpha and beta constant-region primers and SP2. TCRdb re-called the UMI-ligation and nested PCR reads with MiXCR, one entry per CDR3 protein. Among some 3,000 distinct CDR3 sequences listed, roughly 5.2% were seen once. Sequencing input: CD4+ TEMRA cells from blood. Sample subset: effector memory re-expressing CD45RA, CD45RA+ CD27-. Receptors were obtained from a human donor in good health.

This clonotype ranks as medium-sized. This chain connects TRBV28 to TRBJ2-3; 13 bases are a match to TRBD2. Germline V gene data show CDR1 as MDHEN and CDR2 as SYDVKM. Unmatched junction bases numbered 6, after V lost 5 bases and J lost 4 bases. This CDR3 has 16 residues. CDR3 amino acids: CASSAGLAGVADTQYF. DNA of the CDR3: TGTGCCAGCAGTGCCGGACTAGCGGGAGTGGCAGATACGCAGTATTTT.

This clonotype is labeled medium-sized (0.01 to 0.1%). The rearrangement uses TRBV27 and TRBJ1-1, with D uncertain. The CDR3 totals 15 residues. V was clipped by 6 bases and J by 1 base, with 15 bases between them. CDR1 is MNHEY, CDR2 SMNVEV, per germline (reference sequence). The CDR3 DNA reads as TGTGCCAGCAGGAAACAAGGGAGGCAGAACACTGAAGCTTTCTTT. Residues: CASRKQGRQNTEAFF.

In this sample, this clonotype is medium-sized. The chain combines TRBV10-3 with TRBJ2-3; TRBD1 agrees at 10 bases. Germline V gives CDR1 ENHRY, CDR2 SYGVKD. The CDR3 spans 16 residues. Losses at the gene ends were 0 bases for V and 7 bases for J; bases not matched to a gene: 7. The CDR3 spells CAISESMGTGANTQYF. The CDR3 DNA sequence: TGTGCCATCAGTGAGTCGATGGGGACAGGGGCAAATACGCAGTATTTT.

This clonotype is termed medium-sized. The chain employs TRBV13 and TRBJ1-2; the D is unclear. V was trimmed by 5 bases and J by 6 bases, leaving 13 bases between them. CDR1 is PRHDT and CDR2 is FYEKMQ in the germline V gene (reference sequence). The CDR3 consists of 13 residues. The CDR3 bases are TGTGCCAGCAGCCCCCGTTCGGCTCATGGCTACACCTTC. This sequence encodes CASSPRSAHGYTF. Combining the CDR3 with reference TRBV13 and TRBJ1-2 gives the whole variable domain AAGVIQSPRHLIKEKRETATLKCYPIPRHDTVYWYQQGPGQDPQFLISFYEKMQSDKGSIPDRFSAQQFSDYHSELNMSSLELGDSALYFCASSPRSAHGYTFGSGTRLTVV.

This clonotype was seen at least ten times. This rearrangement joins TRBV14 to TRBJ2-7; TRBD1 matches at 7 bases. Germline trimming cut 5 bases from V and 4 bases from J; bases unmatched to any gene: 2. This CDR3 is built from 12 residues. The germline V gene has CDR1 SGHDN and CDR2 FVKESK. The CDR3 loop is CASSLQGYEQYF. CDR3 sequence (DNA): TGTGCCAGCAGCTTACAGGGGTACGAGCAGTACTTC.

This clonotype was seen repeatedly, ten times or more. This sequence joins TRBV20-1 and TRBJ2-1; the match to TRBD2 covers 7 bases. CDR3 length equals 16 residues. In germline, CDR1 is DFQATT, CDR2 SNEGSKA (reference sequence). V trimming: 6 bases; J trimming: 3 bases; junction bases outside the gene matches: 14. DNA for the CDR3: TGCAGTGCCGTCGATCGCGGGAGCGCTCTCTACAATGAGCAGTTCTTC. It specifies CSAVDRGSALYNEQFF.

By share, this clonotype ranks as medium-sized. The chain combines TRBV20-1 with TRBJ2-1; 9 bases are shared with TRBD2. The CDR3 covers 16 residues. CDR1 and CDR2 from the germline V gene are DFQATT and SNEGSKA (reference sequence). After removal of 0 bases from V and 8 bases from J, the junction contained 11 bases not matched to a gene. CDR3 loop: CSARDSGREGFYEQFF. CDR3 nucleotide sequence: TGCAGTGCTAGAGATAGTGGGCGGGAGGGTTTCTATGAGCAGTTCTTC.

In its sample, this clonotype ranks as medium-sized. Here the CDR3 reads CASSLAPSEQYF. The CDR3 nucleotides read TGTGCCAGCAGCTTGGCCCCCAGCGAGCAGTACTTC. This chain uses TRBV7-2 with TRBJ2-7, with D unclear. The CDR3 length is 12 residues. CDR1 and CDR2 (germline): SGHTA, FQGNSA. The V and J ends lost 3 bases and 6 bases respectively, with 9 bases between them.

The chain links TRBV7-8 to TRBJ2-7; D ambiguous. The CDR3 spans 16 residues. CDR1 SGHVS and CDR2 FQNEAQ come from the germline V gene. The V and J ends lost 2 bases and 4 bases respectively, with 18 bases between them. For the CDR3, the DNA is TGTGCCAGCAGCTTAAGAGTCCGTCAGAGAGAATACGAGCAGTACTTC. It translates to CASSLRVRQREYEQYF.